The 31 T cell receptor beta chains given below trace back to one sample, sequenced in a study of regulatory T cells in long-lasting Graves disease. Time point denoted: persistent/refractory GD, antithyroid drugs over 5 years with positive TRAb. From PBMCs, RNA was extracted and then used to make the TCR library. In building TCR beta libraries, iRepertoire HTBI primers were used together with Arm-PCR of CDR3 regions. Via MiXCR, TCRdb re-called the multiplex PCR reads, giving one row per CDR3 protein. Of approximately 380,000 distinct CDR3 sequences listed, around 21% are singletons. The sequencing here drew on peripheral blood mononuclear cells (PBMCs), taken when the disease was refractory, from a patient treated with antithyroid drugs. These receptors were obtained from a female donor with Graves disease.

The V gene is TRBV6-1, the J gene TRBJ1-5; TRBD1 matches at 7 bases. V trimming: 7 bases; J trimming: 6 bases; junction bases outside the gene matches: 6. Germline CDR1 MNHNS, CDR2 SASEGT. The CDR3 is 13 residues long. CDR3 residues: CASMGQGGQPQHF. The DNA for the CDR3 is TGTGCCAGCATGGGGCAGGGGGGTCAGCCCCAGCATTTT.

This clonotype has a count of ten or more. This chain uses TRBV9 with TRBJ2-5; 9 nucleotides align to TRBD2. V gave up 2 bases and J gave up 5 bases; unmatched junction bases: 7. Germline CDR1 SGDLS, CDR2 YYNGEE. The CDR3 runs to 15 residues. This CDR3 is CASSVGGRADETQYF. The CDR3 DNA reads TGTGCCAGCAGCGTGGGCGGGAGGGCCGATGAGACCCAGTACTTC.

As concerns this clonotype: This could be a read error, since a much larger clone is one nucleotide away. V is TRBV6-9 and J is TRBJ2-7; 12 bases match TRBD2. The CDR3 covers 15 residues. Germline V gene lookup returns CDR1 MNHGY and CDR2 SVAAGI. CDR3 residues: CSSSYKLAGGGEQYF. CDR3 nucleotide sequence: TGTTCCAGCAGTTACAAACTAGCGGGAGGCGGGGAGCAGTACTTC.

The V gene is TRBV5-4, the J gene TRBJ2-2; D might be TRBD2 (5 bases). The CDR3 covers 14 residues. V gave up 4 bases and J gave up 7 bases, with 14 bases separating them. Germline values: CDR1 SGHNT, CDR2 YYREEE (reference sequence). The CDR3 sequence is CASSRSLELGELFF. DNA for the CDR3: TGTGCCAGCAGCCGGTCACTAGAGCTCGGGGAGCTGTTTTTT.

This clonotype has only a few counts. The J gene is TRBJ1-2, the V gene TRBV30; TRBD1 agrees at 10 bases. Losses at the gene ends were 4 bases for V and 4 bases for J; bases not matched to a gene: 9. The CDR3 is made up of 15 amino acids. The V gene's germline CDR1 is GTSNPN and CDR2 SVGIG (reference sequence). CDR3 protein: CAWTRGQGRPYGYTF. The CDR3, as DNA: TGTGCCTGGACTCGGGGACAGGGGCGGCCCTATGGCTACACCTTC.

This chain uses TRBV29-1 with TRBJ1-4; D remains ambiguous. This CDR3 is 12 amino acids long. The V end was cut by 5 bases, the J end by 8 bases, with 12 bases between. Germline V gene sequence: CDR1 SQVTM, CDR2 ANQGSEA. Here the CDR3 reads CSVRFGGEKLFF. The DNA of the CDR3 is TGCAGCGTTAGATTCGGTGGGGAAAAACTGTTTTTT.

There are a few counts of this clonotype. V gene TRBV29-1 combines with J gene TRBJ1-1, with a possible D match to TRBD1 (5 bases). The germline CDR1 and CDR2 sequences are SQVTM and ANQGSEA. The germline V and J ends were trimmed by 7 bases and 3 bases, with 21 bases remaining between them. The CDR3 is 15 residues long. The CDR3, as DNA: TGCAGCGGCCTAAGGCAGCCGGCGGGGGACACTGAAGCTTTCTTT. Its translation: CSGLRQPAGDTEAFF.

About this clonotype: A single base separates this from a much larger clone, so it may be a read error. The chain has TRBV6-1 and TRBJ1-1; D possibly corresponds to TRBD1 (6 bases). The CDR3 totals 16 residues. The V gene's germline CDR1 is MNHNS and CDR2 SASEGT. The CDR3 here is CASRHRAMQLNAEAFF. As DNA, the CDR3 is TGTGCCAGCAGGCACAGGGCCATGCAATTGAACGCTGAAGCTTTCTTT.

The J gene is TRBJ2-7, the V gene TRBV13; D possibly corresponds to TRBD1 (7 bases). The V gene lost 4 bases and the J gene lost 4 bases, with 17 bases spanning the gap. This CDR3 comprises 15 residues. Germline-derived CDR1 and CDR2 are PRHDT and FYEKMQ (reference sequence). The CDR3, as DNA: TGTGCCAGCAGCTCCCAGGGGGGAAGGGGATACGAGCAGTACTTC. Amino acids: CASSSQGGRGYEQYF.

This chain links TRBV6-5 with TRBJ2-7, with 7 bases that match TRBD1. This CDR3 has 13 amino acids. V lost 2 bases to trimming and J lost 4 bases; unmatched junction nucleotides: 2. Looked up from germline, CDR1 is MNHEY and CDR2 is SVGAGI. Here the CDR3 DNA reads TGTGCCAGCAGTTACGACAGGGCGTACGAGCAGTACTTC. Residues: CASSYDRAYEQYF.

This clonotype was counted between two and nine times. The genes are TRBV6-2 or TRBV6-3 and TRBJ1-5, with no clear D. V lost 0 bases, J lost 7 bases, and 7 bases lay in between. CDR1 is MNHEY and CDR2 is SVGEGT in the germline V gene. This CDR3 has 13 residues. As DNA, the CDR3 is TGTGCCAGCAGTTACTCGACCCTCCAGCCCCAGCATTTT. Protein sequence: CASSYSTLQPQHF.

This clonotype showed up just a few times. This rearrangement joins TRBV7-2 to TRBJ1-3, with D possibly TRBD1 on 5 matching bases. The CDR3 totals 15 residues. Germline loops: CDR1 SGHTA, CDR2 FQGNSA. The V and J ends lost 2 bases and 4 bases respectively, with 12 bases between them. Here the CDR3 reads CASSLNFGGGNTIYF. DNA for the CDR3: TGTGCCAGCAGCTTAAACTTCGGGGGGGGAAACACCATATATTTT.

This clonotype was seen at least ten times. The V and J genes are TRBV7-2 and TRBJ2-5; D remains ambiguous. Germline V gives CDR1 SGHTA, CDR2 FQGNSA. CDR3 length equals 15 residues. Trimming shortened V by 1 base and J by 4 bases, and 13 bases separated the two germline ends. CDR3 residues: CASSLVRRLSETQYF. CDR3 DNA sequence: TGTGCCAGCAGCTTAGTAAGACGGTTATCAGAGACCCAGTACTTC.

V is TRBV20-1 and J is TRBJ2-5; D is unresolved. Germline assignment: CDR1 DFQATT and CDR2 SNEGSKA (reference sequence). The CDR3 sequence is 12 residues long. The ends were cut back, 6 bases at V and 5 bases at J, with 13 bases in the middle. CDR3 coding DNA: TGCAGTGCCGAGATCCCTGGGGAGACCCAGTACTTC. This encodes CSAEIPGETQYF.

This clonotype was counted many times. The genes are TRBV6-9 and TRBJ1-1; 10 nucleotides agree with TRBD1. Germline V gene data show CDR1 as MNHGY and CDR2 as SVAAGI. The CDR3 runs to 16 residues. The V gene end was trimmed by 3 bases and the J gene end by 6 bases; junction bases not matched to a gene: 10. The CDR3 is CASSYDGTGVLAEAFF. The CDR3 DNA reads as TGTGCCAGCAGTTACGACGGGACAGGGGTGTTGGCTGAAGCTTTCTTT.

V and J are TRBV12-5 and TRBJ1-6; D may be TRBD1 (5 bases). V was pared by 0 bases and J by 11 bases, with 20 bases between. This CDR3 contains 17 residues. The germline CDR1 and CDR2 sequences are LGHNT and FRNRAP. The CDR3 coding sequence is TGTGCTAGTGGTTTGGTACTCCAGGACACCGGCAATCCACCCCTCCACTTT. It encodes CASGLVLQDTGNPPLHF.

This clonotype was picked up a small number of times. This chain links TRBV19 with TRBJ2-7, with 10 bases lining up with TRBD2. The CDR3 sequence is 14 residues long. Trimming took 5 bases from V and 3 from J; bases not matched to a gene: 4. Germline V gene data show CDR1 as LNHDA and CDR2 as SQIVND (reference sequence). The CDR3 region is CASSVSGRIYEQYF. The CDR3 region has the DNA TGTGCCAGTAGTGTTAGCGGGAGGATCTACGAGCAGTACTTC. The variable domain in full, completed from reference TRBV19 and TRBJ2-7, reads DGGITQSPKYLFRKEGQNVTLSCEQNLNHDAMYWYRQDPGQGLRLIYYSQIVNDFQKGDIAEGYSVSREKKESFPLTVTSAQKNPTAFYLCASSVSGRIYEQYFGPGTRLTVT.

The chain combines TRBV10-3 with TRBJ2-7; TRBD2 agrees at 8 bases. Germline trimming cut 5 bases from V and 4 bases from J; bases unmatched to any gene: 25. CDR1 and CDR2 (germline): ENHRY, SYGVKD. CDR3 length equals 20 residues. This chain's CDR3 is CAISRRFQLRSGRSKYEQYF. DNA for the CDR3: TGTGCCATCAGTAGGCGCTTTCAGCTCAGAAGCGGGAGATCGAAGTACGAGCAGTACTTC.

Only one count was recorded for this clonotype. A much larger clone differs by one base, so this may be a read error. This chain uses TRBV28 with TRBJ1-2; D gene unclear. This CDR3 contains 15 residues. Germline V gene lookup returns CDR1 MDHEN and CDR2 SYDVKM. DNA for the CDR3: TGTGCCAGCAGTTTAAGTGGACGACTCCTAGGAGGCTACGCCTTC. This gives the protein CASSLSGRLLGGYAF.

This clonotype appeared a few times. The junction departs from germline at one end; a sequencing error may be responsible. V usage is TRBV27 and J usage is TRBJ2-2, with D perhaps TRBD1 or TRBD2 (5 bases each). Germline CDR1 MNHEY, CDR2 SMNVEV (reference sequence). This CDR3 comprises 17 residues. This chain's CDR3 is CASSNLARDPDPGEPFF. In DNA form, the CDR3 reads TGTGCCAGCAGCAACCTAGCCCGGGACCCCGATCCCGGGGAGCCGTTTTTT.

This clonotype was recorded many times. The chain uses TRBV7-2 and TRBJ2-7; 9 bases map to TRBD2. Germline V CDR1 and CDR2: SGHTA, FQGNSA. This CDR3 region has 17 residues. Trimming at V came to 5 bases and at J to 5 bases, leaving 16 bases not matched to a gene. The CDR3 region is CASSGSDYVAGVDEQYF. As DNA, the CDR3 is TGTGCCAGCAGCGGGTCGGATTACGTAGCGGGAGTTGACGAGCAGTACTTC. Filled out from reference TRBV7-2 and TRBJ2-7, the complete variable domain reads GAGVSQSPSNKVTEKGKDVELRCDPISGHTALYWYRQSLGQGLEFLIYFQGNSAPDKSGLPSDRFSAERTGGSVSTLTIQRTQQEDSAVYLCASSGSDYVAGVDEQYFGPGTRLTVT.

This clonotype was seen many times. The gene calls are TRBV27 and TRBJ1-2; TRBD1 matches 7 bases. This CDR3 comprises 13 residues. The V gene end was trimmed by 10 bases and the J gene end by 8 bases; junction bases not matched to a gene: 13. In germline, CDR1 is MNHEY, CDR2 SMNVEV (reference sequence). CDR3 loop: CATGTAQLGGYTF. The CDR3 coding sequence is TGTGCCACCGGGACAGCTCAACTGGGAGGCTACACCTTC.

This clonotype was picked up a small number of times. V and J are TRBV12-3 or TRBV12-4 and TRBJ1-5; D unresolved. The ends were cut back, 3 bases at V and 10 bases at J, with 13 bases in the middle. The CDR3 covers 13 residues. The chain's CDR3 is CASSFGRLSPQHF. In DNA, the CDR3 is TGTGCCAGCAGTTTCGGGCGGCTGAGCCCCCAGCATTTT.

This clonotype was observed at least ten times. The rearrangement links TRBV2 to TRBJ2-5, with D tentatively TRBD2 (5 bases). The germline V gene has CDR1 SNHLY and CDR2 FYNNEI. Trimming took off 7 bases at V and 5 bases at J, with 14 bases between the two ends. The CDR3 loop spans 13 amino acids. The DNA of the CDR3 is TGTGCCAGCATGCAAACGTCGGGGGAGACCCAGTACTTC. This encodes CASMQTSGETQYF.

This clonotype was seen at least ten times. V and J are TRBV28 and TRBJ1-6, with D tentatively TRBD1 (5 bases). Germline CDR1 MDHEN, CDR2 SYDVKM. There are 12 residues in the CDR3. The V end lost 7 bases, the J end lost 8 bases, and 9 bases lay between the germline ends. The CDR3, as DNA: TGTGCCAGCACCGCAGGGTATTCACCCCTCCACTTT. Amino acid sequence: CASTAGYSPLHF.

This clonotype was seen repeatedly, ten times or more. CDR3: CASSAGKAGGPETQYF. The CDR3 nucleotides are TGTGCCAGCAGTGCCGGGAAGGCGGGAGGGCCGGAGACCCAGTACTTC. This chain links TRBV2 with TRBJ2-5; 9 bases fit TRBD2. In germline, CDR1 is SNHLY, CDR2 FYNNEI. V lost 4 bases and J lost 5; bases outside the gene matches: 11. The CDR3 is made up of 16 amino acids.

In this sample, this clonotype turned up a few times. This chain links TRBV20-1 with TRBJ2-6; 7 bases match TRBD2. The germline V gene has CDR1 DFQATT and CDR2 SNEGSKA (reference sequence). The CDR3 is 16 residues long. J was trimmed by 0 bases and V by 6 bases; bases with no gene match: 8. CDR3: CSAWEGTSSGANVLTF. The CDR3 DNA follows: TGCAGTGCCTGGGAGGGGACCTCCTCTGGGGCCAACGTCCTGACTTTC.

This clonotype was seen ten or more times. This rearrangement joins TRBV15 to TRBJ2-7; tentative D call: TRBD1 (6 bases). Germline values: CDR1 LNHNV, CDR2 YYDKDF (reference sequence). The V end lost 4 bases, the J end lost 3 bases, and 13 bases lay between the germline ends. The CDR3 runs to 14 residues. The CDR3 sequence: CATSNRDGLYEQYF. The CDR3 DNA follows: TGTGCCACCAGCAACAGGGATGGGCTCTACGAGCAGTACTTC.

The chain recombines TRBV5-1 with TRBJ2-3; TRBD1 aligns across 8 bases. The J segment lost 3 bases and the V segment lost 0 bases, leaving 12 bases of the junction unmatched. CDR3 size: 18 residues. CDR1 SGHRS and CDR2 YFSETQ come from the germline V gene. Here the CDR3 reads CASSLAAQGAFRTDTQYF. In nucleotides, the CDR3 is TGCGCCAGCAGCTTGGCGGCTCAGGGGGCGTTTCGTACAGATACGCAGTATTTT.

There are many counts of this clonotype. The chain joins TRBV28 to TRBJ2-5; D is undetermined. The CDR3 runs to 15 residues. Trimming cost V 2 bases and J 0 bases, with 10 bases left between them. Germline lookup yields CDR1 MDHEN and CDR2 SYDVKM. The chain's CDR3 is CASSLVFGNQETQYF. The CDR3 bases are TGTGCCAGCAGTTTAGTCTTTGGGAACCAAGAGACCCAGTACTTC.

Many counts were recorded for this clonotype. The J gene is TRBJ2-7, the V gene TRBV12-3 or TRBV12-4; D remains unclear. The germline V and J ends were trimmed by 6 bases and 2 bases, with 11 bases remaining between them. The CDR3 is 13 residues long. Here the CDR3 DNA reads TGTGCCAGCAGCCCGAGTATGGCCTACGAGCAGTACTTC. Its protein is CASSPSMAYEQYF.